Shown below are 21 T cell receptor beta chains from a single sample sequenced in a study of T cells after yellow fever vaccination. TCRdb re-called the 5' RACE reads through MiXCR, storing one row per CDR3 protein. This repertoire shows 300,000 to 350,000 distinct CDR3 sequences, approximately 3.9% found once; its top ten account for approximately 24%. Sequenced material: PBMCs, taken 5 days after the yellow fever booster vaccination. These receptors came from a man aged 18-30 years who received the YFV17D yellow fever vaccine.

Of note for this clonotype: Germline is not matched at one junction end, which may reflect a read error. This sequence joins TRBV18 and TRBJ2-2, with D maybe TRBD2 (5 bases). In germline, CDR1 is KGHSH, CDR2 LQKENI. This CDR3 has 13 amino acids. In DNA form, the CDR3 reads TGTGCCAGCTCACCGCCCGGATCCGGGGAGATGTTTTTT. Translating gives CASSPPGSGEMFF. Variable domain in full (rest from reference TRBV18 and TRBJ2-2): NAGVMQNPRHLVRRRGQEARLRCSPMKGHSHVYWYRQLPEEGLKFMVYLQKENIIDESGMPKERFSAEFPKEGPSILRIQQVVRGDSAAYFCASSPPGSGEMFFGEGSRLTVL.

The sample holds a few counts of this clonotype. The chain recombines TRBV4-3 with TRBJ2-3; 10 positions match TRBD1. This CDR3 contains 18 residues. The junction had 13 bases not matched to a gene; V was cut back by 3 bases and J by 4 bases. CDR1 and CDR2 (germline): LGHNA, YSLEER. CDR3 residues: CASSQQPTGTGVADTQYF. CDR3 DNA sequence: TGCGCCAGCAGCCAGCAACCTACCGGGACAGGGGTCGCAGATACGCAGTATTTT.

In this sample, this clonotype turned up a few times. This chain links TRBV6-2 or TRBV6-3 with TRBJ2-1; TRBD1 matches 10 bases. Germline values: CDR1 MNHEY, CDR2 SVGEGT. Trimming removed 4 bases from V and 7 bases from J; junction bases left unmatched: 13. CDR3 length: 17 amino acids. The CDR3 sequence is CASSFGQGDLMRNEQFF. CDR3 nucleotide sequence: TGTGCCAGCAGTTTCGGACAGGGGGACTTAATGAGGAATGAGCAGTTCTTC.

The J gene is TRBJ2-2, the V gene TRBV28; 10 bases line up with TRBD1. There are 15 residues in the CDR3. After removal of 6 bases from V and 6 bases from J, the junction contained 7 bases not matched to a gene. Per the germline V gene, CDR1 is MDHEN and CDR2 is SYDVKM. The CDR3 loop is CASSQTGGGPGELFF. The DNA for the CDR3 is TGTGCCAGCAGCCAGACAGGGGGCGGGCCCGGGGAGCTGTTTTTT.

This clonotype came up many times. This sequence joins TRBV18 and TRBJ2-1; perhaps D is TRBD1 or TRBD2 (6 bases each). Germline CDR1 reads KGHSH; CDR2 reads LQKENI. The CDR3 sequence is 13 residues long. V was trimmed by 5 bases and J by 7 bases, leaving 12 bases between them. CDR3 nucleotides: TGTGCCAGCTCAACGGGGGCCGGGAATGAGCAGTTCTTC. It codes for CASSTGAGNEQFF.

V is TRBV3-1 and J is TRBJ1-1, with D perhaps matching TRBD1 (5 bases). Germline V gene sequence: CDR1 LGHDT, CDR2 YNNKEL (reference sequence). V lost 0 bases, J lost 10 bases, and 21 bases lay in between. This CDR3 has 16 amino acids. The DNA for the CDR3 is TGTGCCAGCAGCCAAGATAGAACCCCAGGGTACGGTGGAGCTTTCTTT. Residues: CASSQDRTPGYGGAFF.

In its sample, this clonotype was seen a few times. This sequence joins TRBV30 and TRBJ1-2, with D possibly being TRBD1 (5 bases). The CDR3 consists of 15 residues. V lost 2 bases and J lost 4, with 17 bases in between. CDR1 is GTSNPN, CDR2 SVGIG, per germline (reference sequence). The CDR3 is CAWSPLGQLIYGYTF. CDR3 DNA sequence: TGTGCCTGGAGTCCGCTGGGGCAGCTGATCTATGGCTACACCTTC.

The V call is TRBV18, the J call TRBJ2-7, with D uncertain. The CDR3 is made up of 15 amino acids. The ends were cut back, 2 bases at V and 2 bases at J, with 13 bases in the middle. Germline V gene data show CDR1 as KGHSH and CDR2 as LQKENI. The CDR3 reads CASSPIGPITYEQYV. CDR3 coding DNA: TGTGCCAGCTCACCAATCGGGCCAATAACCTACGAGCAGTACGTC.

This chain uses TRBV28 with TRBJ2-7; D is ambiguous. V was trimmed by 4 bases and J by 6 bases, leaving 10 bases between them. The CDR3 sequence is 12 residues long. The germline V gene encodes CDR1 MDHEN and CDR2 SYDVKM. The CDR3 spells CASSSQLGEQYV. The CDR3, as DNA: TGTGCCAGCAGTTCCCAGTTAGGCGAGCAGTACGTC.

The genes are TRBV10-3 and TRBJ1-2, with 7 bases fitting TRBD1. CDR1 is ENHRY and CDR2 is SYGVKD in the germline V gene. V gave up 3 bases and J gave up 8 bases; unmatched junction bases: 3. The CDR3 spans 12 residues. The CDR3 is CAISERTGGYTF. DNA for the CDR3: TGTGCCATCAGTGAAAGGACAGGAGGCTACACCTTC.

This clonotype was counted once. The chain has TRBV18 and TRBJ1-5; D gene ambiguous. From germline, CDR1 is KGHSH and CDR2 LQKENI. V lost 5 bases and J lost 10, with 15 bases in between. The CDR3 covers 13 residues. In DNA form, the CDR3 reads TGTGCCAGCTCAGCGGTTCCTTCGGGCCCCCAGCATTTT. Protein sequence: CASSAVPSGPQHF.

The CDR3 protein is CASAWGENTEAFF. The CDR3 nucleotides are TGTGCCAGCGCTTGGGGGGAGAACACTGAAGCTTTCTTT. The chain combines TRBV6-5 with TRBJ1-1; D is possibly TRBD1 (5 bases). The germline CDR1 and CDR2 sequences are MNHEY and SVGAGI. The CDR3 contains 13 residues. V was cut by 8 bases and J by 1 base, with 11 bases left in between.

The chain recombines TRBV9 with TRBJ2-1, with 9 bases identical to TRBD2. Unmatched junction bases numbered 8, after V lost 3 bases and J lost 7 bases. Germline values: CDR1 SGDLS, CDR2 YYNGEE. This CDR3 region has 15 residues. The CDR3 spells CASSAMRGGLNEQFF. The CDR3 nucleotides are TGTGCCAGCAGCGCGATGCGGGGGGGCCTAAATGAGCAGTTCTTC.

This chain links TRBV6-5 with TRBJ2-7, with a tentative D call TRBD1 (8 bases). The germline V gene encodes CDR1 MNHEY and CDR2 SVGAGI. The CDR3 sequence is 15 residues long. Trimming stripped 2 bases from V and 1 base from J, with 12 bases between. CDR3 nucleotides: TGTGCCAGCAGTTACCCACAGGGGGGGTCCTACGAGCAGTACTTC. Amino acid sequence: CASSYPQGGSYEQYF.

This clonotype showed up many times. V usage is TRBV2 and J usage is TRBJ1-5, with D possibly matching TRBD1 (5 bases). There are 14 residues in the CDR3. Trimming left V 5 bases short and J 2 bases short, with 10 bases between. The V gene's germline CDR1 is SNHLY and CDR2 FYNNEI. CDR3 residues: CASSPGEGNQPQHF. DNA of the CDR3: TGTGCCAGCAGTCCGGGGGAGGGCAATCAGCCCCAGCATTTT.

The sample holds many counts of this clonotype. The rearrangement uses TRBV6-6 and TRBJ2-7; 11 nucleotides line up with TRBD1. V lost 10 bases, J lost 2 bases, and 7 bases stayed unmatched. This CDR3 is 14 amino acids long. The germline V gene encodes CDR1 MNHNY and CDR2 SVGAGI (reference sequence). The CDR3 sequence is CATRSGQGAYEQYF. The CDR3 DNA reads TGTGCCACTCGCTCGGGACAGGGGGCCTACGAGCAGTACTTC.

This clonotype was found a few times. The genes are TRBV6-5 and TRBJ2-7; 8 nucleotides line up with TRBD1. The germline gives CDR1 MNHEY, CDR2 SVGAGI. There are 14 residues in the CDR3. V gave up 6 bases and J gave up 4 bases; unmatched junction bases: 8. The CDR3 reads CASSLYRGRYEQYF. The CDR3 nucleotides read TGTGCCAGCAGCCTATACAGGGGGAGGTACGAGCAGTACTTC.

This clonotype was observed a handful of times. The CDR3 loop is CASSWIPPDTQYF. The CDR3 nucleotides are TGCGCCAGCAGCTGGATCCCACCAGATACGCAGTATTTT. This sequence joins TRBV5-1 and TRBJ2-3; no definite D call. V was trimmed by 3 bases and J by 4 bases, leaving 9 bases between them. Germline V gene lookup returns CDR1 SGHRS and CDR2 YFSETQ. The CDR3 loop spans 13 amino acids.

This clonotype was observed a few times. The CDR3 here is CASSLRRTAESSYEQYF. The CDR3 coding sequence is TGTGCCAGCAGCCTACGACGGACAGCCGAAAGCTCCTACGAGCAGTACTTC. The V call is TRBV6-2 or TRBV6-3, the J call TRBJ2-7; possibly TRBD1 for D (6 bases). CDR1 and CDR2 (germline): MNHEY, SVGEGT. V lost 6 bases and J lost 0, with 21 bases in between. There are 17 residues in the CDR3.

By share, this clonotype ranks as medium-sized. This chain uses TRBV6-2 or TRBV6-3 with TRBJ2-1; 13 bases align to TRBD2. Germline V gene sequence: CDR1 MNHEY, CDR2 SVGEGT. The V and J ends lost 6 bases and 3 bases, in that order; junction bases with no gene match: 11. The CDR3 has 18 residues. The DNA of the CDR3 is TGTGCCAGCAGGGGTGGACTAGCGGGGGTACCCCTCTACAATGAGCAGTTCTTC. This sequence encodes CASRGGLAGVPLYNEQFF.

This clonotype was picked up a small number of times. The J gene is TRBJ1-4, the V gene TRBV19; the D is unclear. Per germline, CDR1 LNHDA and CDR2 SQIVND (reference sequence). This CDR3 comprises 12 residues. Deletions cut 3 bases from V and 10 bases from J, with 9 bases between. CDR3 region: CASSIQAAKLFF. The CDR3 nucleotides read TGTGCCAGTAGTATTCAAGCCGCAAAACTGTTTTTT.